These 7 T cell receptor beta chains were all obtained from the same sample, sequenced in a study of CD8 T cells in Susac syndrome. RNA was extracted with the RNeasy kit, and a quantity of about 0.5 to 1 ug was reverse transcribed using random hexamers. TCRdb reprocessed the immunoSEQ multiplex PCR reads with MiXCR, giving one entry per CDR3 protein. This sample yields about 200,000 distinct CDR3 sequences, of which around 93% are seen a single time; around 0.082% belongs to the top ten. Sequences were obtained from CD4+ T cells from PBMCs. The receptors derive from a human donor with multiple sclerosis.

V usage is TRBV20-1 and J usage is TRBJ1-5; 9 bases are a match to TRBD1. This CDR3 is built from 13 residues. The J segment lost 9 bases and the V segment lost 6 bases, leaving 9 bases of the junction unmatched. Germline V gene data show CDR1 as DFQATT and CDR2 as SNEGSKA (reference sequence). This CDR3 is CSAKRQGVAPQHF. CDR3 nucleotides: TGCAGTGCAAAAAGACAGGGGGTTGCGCCCCAGCATTTT.

J is TRBJ2-5 and V is TRBV20-1; the match to TRBD2 covers 13 bases. This CDR3 contains 17 residues. With V trimmed by 5 bases and J by 7 bases, 16 bases remained unmatched. In germline, CDR1 is DFQATT, CDR2 SNEGSKA (reference sequence). The CDR3 reads CSAAPGLAGSDFGTQYF. In nucleotides, the CDR3 is TGCAGTGCTGCTCCGGGACTAGCGGGGTCCGACTTCGGGACCCAGTACTTC.

The chain couples TRBV30 to TRBJ1-1; D remains unclear. Germline V lookup: CDR1 GTSNPN, CDR2 SVGIG (reference sequence). V dropped 4 bases and J dropped 5 bases, with 14 bases sitting between them. The CDR3 has 13 amino acids. The CDR3 region has the DNA TGTGCCTGGACAGGCCTTGGGAGTACTGAAGCTTTCTTT. This codes for CAWTGLGSTEAFF.

This chain links TRBV7-9 with TRBJ2-1; TRBD1 agrees at 10 bases. After removal of 11 bases from V and 4 bases from J, the junction contained 5 bases not matched to a gene. This CDR3 contains 13 residues. Germline CDR1 is SEHNR and CDR2 is FQNEAQ (reference sequence). In DNA form, the CDR3 reads TGTGCCGGACGACAGGGGGCATACAATGAGCAGTTCTTC. This codes for CAGRQGAYNEQFF.

V and J are TRBV6-5 and TRBJ1-2; 10 bases align to TRBD1. CDR3 length: 15 residues. The V gene's germline CDR1 is MNHEY and CDR2 SVGAGI. The V gene end was trimmed by 5 bases and the J gene end by 7 bases; junction bases not matched to a gene: 10. CDR3: CASSKTGTGVFGYTF. CDR3 bases: TGTGCCAGCAGTAAAACCGGGACAGGGGTCTTTGGCTACACCTTC.

The chain joins TRBV3-1 to TRBJ2-5; no firm D call. The V gene's germline CDR1 is LGHDT and CDR2 YNNKEL (reference sequence). V was cut by 1 base and J by 5 bases, with 5 bases left in between. The CDR3 is 12 amino acids. CDR3 residues: CASSQVTETQYF. The CDR3, as DNA: TGTGCCAGCAGCCAAGTTACGGAGACCCAGTACTTC.

The gene calls are TRBV6-4 and TRBJ2-1, with D possibly matching TRBD1 (6 bases). Between the trimmed V and J ends, which lost 1 base and 6 bases, there was a span of 13 bases. The CDR3 runs 15 residues. Germline CDR1 is MRHNA and CDR2 is SNTAGT. The CDR3 loop is CASSDLGARVNEQFF. CDR3 in DNA: TGTGCCAGCAGTGACTTGGGGGCGCGGGTCAATGAGCAGTTCTTC.